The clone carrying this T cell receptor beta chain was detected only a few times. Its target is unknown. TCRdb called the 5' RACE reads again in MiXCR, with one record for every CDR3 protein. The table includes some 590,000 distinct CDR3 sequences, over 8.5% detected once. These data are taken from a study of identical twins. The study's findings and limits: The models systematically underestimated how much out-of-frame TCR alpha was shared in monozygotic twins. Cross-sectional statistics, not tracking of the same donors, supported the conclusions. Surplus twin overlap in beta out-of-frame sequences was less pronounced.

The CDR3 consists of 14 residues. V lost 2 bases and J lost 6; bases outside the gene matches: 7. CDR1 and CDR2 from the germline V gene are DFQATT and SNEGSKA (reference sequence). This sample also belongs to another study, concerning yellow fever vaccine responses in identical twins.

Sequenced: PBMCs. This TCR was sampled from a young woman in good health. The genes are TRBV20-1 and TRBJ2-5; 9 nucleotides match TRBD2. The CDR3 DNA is TGCAGTGCTAGATGGCGGGAGGGTCTGAAGACCCAGTACTTC. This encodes CSARWREGLKTQYF.